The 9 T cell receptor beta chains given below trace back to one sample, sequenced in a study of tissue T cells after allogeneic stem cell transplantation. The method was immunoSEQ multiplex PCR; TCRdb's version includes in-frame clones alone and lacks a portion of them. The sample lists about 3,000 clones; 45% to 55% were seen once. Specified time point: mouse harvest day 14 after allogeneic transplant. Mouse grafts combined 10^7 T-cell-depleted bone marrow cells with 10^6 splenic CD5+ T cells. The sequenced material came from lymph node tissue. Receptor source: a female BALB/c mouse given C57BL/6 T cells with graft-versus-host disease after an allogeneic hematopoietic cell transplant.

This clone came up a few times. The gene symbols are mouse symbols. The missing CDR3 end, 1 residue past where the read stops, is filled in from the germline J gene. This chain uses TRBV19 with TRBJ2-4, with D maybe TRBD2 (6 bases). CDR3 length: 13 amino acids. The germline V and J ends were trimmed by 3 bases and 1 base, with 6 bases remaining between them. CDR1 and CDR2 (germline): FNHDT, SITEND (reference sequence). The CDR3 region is CASSTGGQNTLYF. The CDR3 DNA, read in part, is TGTGCCAGCAGTACTGGGGGTCAAAACACCTTGTAC.

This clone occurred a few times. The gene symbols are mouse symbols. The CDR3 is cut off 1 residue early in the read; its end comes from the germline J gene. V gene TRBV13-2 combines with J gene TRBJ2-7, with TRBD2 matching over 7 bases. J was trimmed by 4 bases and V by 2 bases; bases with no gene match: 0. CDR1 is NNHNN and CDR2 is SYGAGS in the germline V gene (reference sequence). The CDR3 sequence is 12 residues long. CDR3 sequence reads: CASGETGYEQYF. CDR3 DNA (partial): TGTGCCAGCGGTGAGACTGGGTATGAACAGTAC.

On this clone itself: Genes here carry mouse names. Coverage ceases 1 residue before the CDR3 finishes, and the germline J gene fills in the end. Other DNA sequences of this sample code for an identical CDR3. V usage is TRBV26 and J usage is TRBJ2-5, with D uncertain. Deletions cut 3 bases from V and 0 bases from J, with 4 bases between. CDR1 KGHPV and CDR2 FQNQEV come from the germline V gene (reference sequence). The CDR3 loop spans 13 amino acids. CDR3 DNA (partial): TGTGCCAGCAGTCTAGGCAACCAAGACACCCAGTAC. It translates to CASSLGNQDTQY. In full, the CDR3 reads CASSLGNQDTQYF. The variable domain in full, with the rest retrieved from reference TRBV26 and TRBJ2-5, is NSKVIQTPRYLVKGQGQKAKMRCIPEKGHPVVFWYQQNKNNEFKFLINFQNQEVLQQIDMTEKRFSAECPSNSPCSLEIQSSEAGDSALYLCASSLGNQDTQYFGPGTRLLVL.

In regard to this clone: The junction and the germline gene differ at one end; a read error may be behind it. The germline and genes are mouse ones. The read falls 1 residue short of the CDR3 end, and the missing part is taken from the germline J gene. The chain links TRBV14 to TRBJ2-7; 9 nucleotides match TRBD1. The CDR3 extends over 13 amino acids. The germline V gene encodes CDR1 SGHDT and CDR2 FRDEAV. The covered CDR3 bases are TGTCCCAGCAGCCCCGGGACAGGGCATGCACAGTAC. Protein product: CPSSPGTGHAQY. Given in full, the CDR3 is CPSSPGTGHAQYF.

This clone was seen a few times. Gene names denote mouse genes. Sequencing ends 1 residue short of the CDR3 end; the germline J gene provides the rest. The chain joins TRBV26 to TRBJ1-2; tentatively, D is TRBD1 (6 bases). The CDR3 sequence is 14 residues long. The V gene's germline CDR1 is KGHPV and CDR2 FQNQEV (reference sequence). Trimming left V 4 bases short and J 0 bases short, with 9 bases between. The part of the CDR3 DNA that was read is TGTGCCAGCAGTCCGGGGACAACAAACTCCGACTACACC. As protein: CASSPGTTNSDYT. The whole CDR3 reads CASSPGTTNSDYTF.

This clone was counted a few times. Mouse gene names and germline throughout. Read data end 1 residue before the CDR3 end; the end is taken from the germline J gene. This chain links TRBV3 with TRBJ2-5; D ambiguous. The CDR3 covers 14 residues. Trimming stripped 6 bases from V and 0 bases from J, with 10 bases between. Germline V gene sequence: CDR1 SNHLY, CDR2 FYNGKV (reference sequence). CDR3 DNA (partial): TGTGCCAGCAGATCGACTCTTAACCAAGACACCCAGTAC. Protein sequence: CASRSTLNQDTQY. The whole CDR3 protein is CASRSTLNQDTQYF.

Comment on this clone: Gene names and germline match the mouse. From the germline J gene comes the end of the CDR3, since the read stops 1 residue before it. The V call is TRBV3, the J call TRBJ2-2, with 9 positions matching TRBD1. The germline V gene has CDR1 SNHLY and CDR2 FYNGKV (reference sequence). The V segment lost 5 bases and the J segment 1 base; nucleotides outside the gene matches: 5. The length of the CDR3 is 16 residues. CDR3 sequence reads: CASSPPGQGNTGQLYF. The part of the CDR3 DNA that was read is TGTGCCAGCAGCCCCCCGGGACAGGGAAACACCGGGCAGCTCTAC.

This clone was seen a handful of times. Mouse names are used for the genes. The CDR3 DNA, read in part, is TGTGCCAGCAGTGAGGTGGGGGACTATGCTGAGCAGTTC. Its translation is CASSEVGDYAEQF. The full CDR3 reads CASSEVGDYAEQFF. The V call is TRBV13-3, the J call TRBJ2-1; tentatively, D is TRBD2 (6 bases). The CDR3 goes on 1 residue after the read ends, and that part is filled in from the germline J gene. Looked up from germline, CDR1 is NNHDY and CDR2 is SYVADS. The CDR3 runs to 14 residues. Trimming pared 2 bases from V and 2 bases from J, leaving 8 bases between.

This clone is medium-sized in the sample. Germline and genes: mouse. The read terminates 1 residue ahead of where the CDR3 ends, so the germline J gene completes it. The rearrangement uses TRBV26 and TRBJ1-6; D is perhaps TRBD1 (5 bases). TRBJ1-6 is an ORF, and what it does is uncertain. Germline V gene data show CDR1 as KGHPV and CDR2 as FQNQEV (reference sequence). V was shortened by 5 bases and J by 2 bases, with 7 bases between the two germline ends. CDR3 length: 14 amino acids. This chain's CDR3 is CASSGGAYNSPLYF. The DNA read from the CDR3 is TGTGCCAGCAGTGGGGGGGCCTATAATTCGCCCCTCTAC.